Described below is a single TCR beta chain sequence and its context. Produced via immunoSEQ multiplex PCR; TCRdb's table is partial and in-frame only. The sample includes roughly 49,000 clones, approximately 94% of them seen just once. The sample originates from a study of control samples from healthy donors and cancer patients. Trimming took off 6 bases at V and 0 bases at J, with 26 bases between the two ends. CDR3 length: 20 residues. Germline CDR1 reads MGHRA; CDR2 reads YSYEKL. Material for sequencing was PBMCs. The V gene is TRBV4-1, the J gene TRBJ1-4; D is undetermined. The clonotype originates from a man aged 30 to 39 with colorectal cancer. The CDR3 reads CASSSLPYGSALTTNEKLFF. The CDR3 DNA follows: TGCGCCAGCAGTTCACTACCCTATGGGTCTGCGCTGACAACTAATGAAAAACTGTTTTTT.